Listed here are 9 T cell receptor beta chains from one sample, sequenced in a study of cytomegalovirus exposure and HLA in healthy donors. PCR employed 60 Vbeta and 13 Jbeta primers. The method was immunoSEQ multiplex PCR; TCRdb's version includes in-frame clones alone and lacks a portion of them. The table shows 110,000 to 150,000 clones, with about 79% occurring only once. Sequenced input: PBMCs. The receptors originated from a male donor in good health and CMV-seronegative.

The V and J genes are TRBV7-2 and TRBJ1-4; D remains unclear. This CDR3 region has 13 residues. V was cut by 1 base and J by 8 bases, with 8 bases left in between. Germline V CDR1 and CDR2: SGHTA, FQGNSA. The CDR3 protein is CASSLVGREKLFF. The CDR3 DNA reads as TGTGCCAGCAGCTTAGTGGGCAGGGAAAAACTGTTTTTT.

The chain carries TRBV19 and TRBJ1-5; D perhaps matches TRBD1 (5 bases). CDR3 length equals 14 residues. The germline V gene encodes CDR1 LNHDA and CDR2 SQIVND (reference sequence). V dropped 7 bases and J dropped 0 bases, with 10 bases sitting between them. In DNA form, the CDR3 reads TGTGCCAGTACCCAGGGTGATAGCAATCAGCCCCAGCATTTT. Its translation: CASTQGDSNQPQHF.

This rearrangement joins TRBV7-9 to TRBJ1-4; D gene uncertain. CDR3 length: 16 residues. Between the trimmed V and J ends, which lost 5 bases and 2 bases, there was a span of 15 bases. Germline V gene data show CDR1 as SEHNR and CDR2 as FQNEAQ (reference sequence). CDR3 nucleotides: TGTGCCAGCAGCCCTGACTATGGGCGGACTAATGAAAAACTGTTTTTT. Its translation: CASSPDYGRTNEKLFF.

J is TRBJ2-2 and V is TRBV9, with D uncertain. V was trimmed by 4 bases and J by 0 bases, leaving 10 bases between them. Germline CDR1 is SGDLS and CDR2 is YYNGEE. The CDR3 sequence is 15 residues long. The DNA for the CDR3 is TGTGCCAGCAGCCGCCTGGCACCGAACACCGGGGAGCTGTTTTTT. This gives the protein CASSRLAPNTGELFF.

The sample holds a few counts of this clone. V usage is TRBV15 and J usage is TRBJ2-3, with 8 bases identical to TRBD2. The CDR3 totals 14 residues. The junction had 0 bases not matched to a gene; V was cut back by 4 bases and J by 0 bases. CDR1 is LNHNV, CDR2 YYDKDF, per germline (reference sequence). CDR3 sequence (DNA): TGTGCCACCAGCACTAGCGGGAGCACAGATACGCAGTATTTT. Residues: CATSTSGSTDTQYF. The whole variable domain, remainder taken from reference TRBV15 and TRBJ2-3, is DAMVIQNPRYQVTQFGKPVTLSCSQTLNHNVMYWYQQKSSQAPKLLFHYYDKDFNNEADTPDNFQSRRPNTSFCFLDIRSPGLGDTAMYLCATSTSGSTDTQYFGPGTRLTVL.

This chain joins TRBV6-1 and TRBJ1-4; 10 bases agree with TRBD1. This CDR3 comprises 13 residues. Germline CDR1 and CDR2: MNHNS and SASEGT. The ends lost 8 bases at V and 5 bases at J; junction bases unmatched: 2. CDR3 residues: CASRTGGNEKLFF. For the CDR3, the DNA is TGTGCCAGCCGGACAGGGGGAAATGAAAAACTGTTTTTT.

The chain joins TRBV11-2 to TRBJ2-3; TRBD2 aligns across 11 bases. The CDR3 runs 15 residues. Germline trimming cut 3 bases from V and 3 bases from J; bases unmatched to any gene: 2. The germline gives CDR1 SGHAT, CDR2 FQNNGV. Here the CDR3 DNA reads TGTGCCAGCAGCTTCACTAGCGGGGGAACAGATACGCAGTATTTT. Its translation: CASSFTSGGTDTQYF.

V and J are TRBV19 and TRBJ1-5, with 9 bases identical to TRBD1. V shed 5 bases, J shed 6 bases, and the junction held 8 bases outside the gene matches. Germline V gene data show CDR1 as LNHDA and CDR2 as SQIVND (reference sequence). CDR3 length equals 15 residues. The CDR3 reads CASSLGQGGVQPQHF. In nucleotides, the CDR3 is TGTGCCAGTAGTCTGGGACAGGGAGGAGTTCAGCCCCAGCATTTT.

This chain connects TRBV5-4 to TRBJ2-7, with TRBD1 matching 8 bases. Germline V lookup: CDR1 SGHNT, CDR2 YYREEE (reference sequence). V was clipped by 4 bases and J by 4 bases; unmatched bases: 7. CDR3 size: 14 residues. The CDR3 sequence: CASSARTGWYEQYF. CDR3 sequence (DNA): TGTGCCAGCAGCGCCCGGACAGGGTGGTACGAGCAGTACTTC.